The next 10 T cell receptor beta chains were all read from a single sample in a study of T cell responses to AZD1222 COVID-19 vaccine (dated by TCRdb to the early 2020s). Libraries were made using the immunoSEQ multiplex PCR assay. What TCRdb holds here is the immuneACCESS table cut down to in-frame rearrangements. Part of the clones is not present; checked against another copy, under half of the missing clones reflect an unresolved V gene, and the others are unexplained. This specimen's table enumerates some 150,000 clones. Around 2.4% of the sample is held by the ten biggest clonotypes. The sample's time point label is to be understood as: baseline before first vaccination. The sample comprised peripheral blood. Receptors originate from an adult in good health.

The rearrangement joins TRBV11-3 to TRBJ1-3, with D unresolved. Trimming pared 3 bases from V and 4 bases from J, leaving 7 bases between. Germline CDR1 is SGHNT and CDR2 is YENEEA. The CDR3 is 13 amino acids. Here the CDR3 reads CASSFGSGNTIYF. Written as DNA, the CDR3 is TGTGCCAGCAGCTTCGGGTCCGGAAACACCATATATTTT.

This chain's CDR3 is CASRGSRGASETQYF. The CDR3 DNA follows: TGTGCCAGCCGGGGCTCCAGGGGCGCATCAGAGACCCAGTACTTC. The chain uses TRBV28 and TRBJ2-5; D possibly corresponds to TRBD1 (6 bases). V lost 8 bases and J 4 bases, leaving 20 bases between the germline ends. Germline CDR1 and CDR2: MDHEN and SYDVKM. This CDR3 spans 15 amino acids.

V gene TRBV5-8 combines with J gene TRBJ2-1; TRBD1 might be the D (5 bases). This CDR3 has 15 amino acids. CDR1 SGHTS and CDR2 YDEGEE come from the germline V gene. The V and J ends lost 0 bases and 0 bases respectively, with 7 bases between them. The DNA of the CDR3 is TGTGCCAGCAGCTTGGAGGGGAACTCCTACAATGAGCAGTTCTTC. Protein product: CASSLEGNSYNEQFF.

CDR3 in amino acids: CASSPPGGGGTDTQYF. In nucleotides, the CDR3 is TGTGCCAGCTCACCACCCGGAGGCGGGGGGACAGATACGCAGTATTTT. The V gene is TRBV18, the J gene TRBJ2-3; TRBD2 agrees at 8 bases. This CDR3 contains 16 residues. V lost 0 bases and J lost 3; bases outside the gene matches: 5. Germline V lookup: CDR1 KGHSH, CDR2 LQKENI.

This chain uses TRBV27 with TRBJ2-7; 10 positions match TRBD2. The junction had 8 bases not matched to a gene; V was cut back by 3 bases and J by 0 bases. Germline CDR1 is MNHEY and CDR2 is SMNVEV (reference sequence). This CDR3 has 17 residues. CDR3 protein: CASSFRGASGGSYEQYF. The CDR3 DNA sequence: TGTGCCAGCAGTTTTCGGGGGGCTAGCGGGGGCTCCTACGAGCAGTACTTC.

This rearrangement joins TRBV5-5 to TRBJ2-3; 8 positions match TRBD1. The CDR3 sequence is 18 residues long. Germline-derived CDR1 and CDR2 are SGHKS and YYEKEE (reference sequence). V was clipped by 1 base and J by 0 bases; unmatched bases: 10. The CDR3, as DNA: TGTGCCAGCAGCTTGACCCCTGCAGGGGGCCCCAGCACAGATACGCAGTATTTT. Its protein product is CASSLTPAGGPSTDTQYF.

The gene calls are TRBV18 and TRBJ2-1; 8 bases are a match to TRBD2. Germline V lookup: CDR1 KGHSH, CDR2 LQKENI. The CDR3 runs 18 residues. Germline trimming cut 4 bases from V and 0 bases from J; bases unmatched to any gene: 11. Here the CDR3 DNA reads TGTGCCAGCTCACGACTATCGGGGGGGCGAAGCTCCTACAATGAGCAGTTCTTC. Amino acids: CASSRLSGGRSSYNEQFF.

DNA for the CDR3: TGTGCCAGCAGCCACGGGGACCGCGGGGGGATGGCCAAAAACATTCAGTACTTC. Translation: CASSHGDRGGMAKNIQYF. This chain uses TRBV3-1 (or the pseudogene TRBV3-2) with TRBJ2-4; 8 bases align to TRBD2. The germline V gene has CDR1 LGHDT and CDR2 YNNKEL (reference sequence). The trim removed 3 bases at V and 1 base at J, leaving 11 bases unmatched. This CDR3 has 18 residues.

The chain joins TRBV3-1 (or the pseudogene TRBV3-2) to TRBJ1-2; D ambiguous. The CDR3 runs to 14 residues. V shed 0 bases and J shed 4 bases, with 9 bases lying between them. CDR1 LGHDT and CDR2 YNNKEL come from the germline V gene (reference sequence). The CDR3 coding sequence is TGTGCCAGCAGCCAAGATATAGGGCCCTATGGCTACACCTTC. Protein product: CASSQDIGPYGYTF.

The chain carries TRBV6-5 and TRBJ2-1, with a possible D match to TRBD1 (6 bases). Germline lookup yields CDR1 MNHEY and CDR2 SVGAGI. This CDR3 spans 15 amino acids. V lost 2 bases to trimming and J lost 3 bases, with 11 bases between them. CDR3 DNA sequence: TGTGCCAGCAGTTACAAGGCAGGGGTCTACAATGAGCAGTTCTTC. It encodes CASSYKAGVYNEQFF.